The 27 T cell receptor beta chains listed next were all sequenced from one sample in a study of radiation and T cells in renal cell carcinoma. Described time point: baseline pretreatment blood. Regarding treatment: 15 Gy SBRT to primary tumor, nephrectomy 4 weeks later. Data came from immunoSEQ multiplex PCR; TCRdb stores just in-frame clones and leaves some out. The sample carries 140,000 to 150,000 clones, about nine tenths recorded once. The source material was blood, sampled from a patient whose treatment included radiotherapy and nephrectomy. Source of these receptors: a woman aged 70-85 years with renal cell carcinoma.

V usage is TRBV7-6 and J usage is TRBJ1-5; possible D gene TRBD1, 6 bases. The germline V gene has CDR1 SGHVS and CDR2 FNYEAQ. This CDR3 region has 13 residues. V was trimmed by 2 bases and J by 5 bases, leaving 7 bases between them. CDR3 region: CASSLNRDQPQHF. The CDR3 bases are TGTGCCAGCAGCTTAAACAGGGATCAGCCCCAGCATTTT.

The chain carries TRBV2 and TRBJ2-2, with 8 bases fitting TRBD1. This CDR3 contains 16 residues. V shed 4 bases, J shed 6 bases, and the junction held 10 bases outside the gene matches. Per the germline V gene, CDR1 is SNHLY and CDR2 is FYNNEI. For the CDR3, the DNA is TGTGCCAGCAGTGTCACGTCAGGGGGCTATGCCGGGGAGCTGTTTTTT. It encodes CASSVTSGGYAGELFF.

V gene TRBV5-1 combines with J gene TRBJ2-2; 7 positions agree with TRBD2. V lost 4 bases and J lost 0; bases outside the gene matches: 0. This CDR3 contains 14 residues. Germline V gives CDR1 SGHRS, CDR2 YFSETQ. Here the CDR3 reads CASSGGANTGELFF. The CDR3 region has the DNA TGCGCCAGCAGCGGGGGGGCGAACACCGGGGAGCTGTTTTTT.

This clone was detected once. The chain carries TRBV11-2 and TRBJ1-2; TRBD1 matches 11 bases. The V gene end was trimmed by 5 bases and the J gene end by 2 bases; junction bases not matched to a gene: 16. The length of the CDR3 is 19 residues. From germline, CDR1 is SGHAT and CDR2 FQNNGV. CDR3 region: CASSPATGTGGLSNYGYTF. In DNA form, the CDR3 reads TGTGCCAGCAGCCCGGCAACCGGGACAGGGGGTTTGTCGAACTATGGCTACACCTTC.

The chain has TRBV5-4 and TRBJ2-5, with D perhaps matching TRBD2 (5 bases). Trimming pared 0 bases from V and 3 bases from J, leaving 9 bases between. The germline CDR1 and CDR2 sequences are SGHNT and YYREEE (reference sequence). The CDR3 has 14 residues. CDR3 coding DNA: TGTGCCAGCAGCTTGGGGACTCGCAAAGAGACCCAGTACTTC. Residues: CASSLGTRKETQYF.

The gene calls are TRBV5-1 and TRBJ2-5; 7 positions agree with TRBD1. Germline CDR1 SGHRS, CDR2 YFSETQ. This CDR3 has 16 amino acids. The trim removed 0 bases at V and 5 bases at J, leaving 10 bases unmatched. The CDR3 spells CASSLGGDRNFETQYF. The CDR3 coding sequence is TGCGCCAGCAGCTTGGGTGGGGACAGAAATTTTGAGACCCAGTACTTC.

CDR3 sequence: CASSQGHHSYEQYF. CDR3 DNA sequence: TGCGCCAGCAGCCAAGGACACCACTCCTACGAGCAGTACTTC. V gene TRBV5-1 combines with J gene TRBJ2-7; TRBD1 is a possible D gene (5 bases). The germline V gene encodes CDR1 SGHRS and CDR2 YFSETQ. CDR3 size: 14 residues. The V and J ends lost 4 bases and 0 bases respectively, with 11 bases between them. The full variable domain, its missing parts supplied by reference TRBV5-1 and TRBJ2-7, is KAGVTQTPRYLIKTRGQQVTLSCSPISGHRSVSWYQQTPGQGLQFLFEYFSETQRNKGNFPGRFSGRQFSNSRSEMNVSTLELGDSALYLCASSQGHHSYEQYFGPGTRLTVT.

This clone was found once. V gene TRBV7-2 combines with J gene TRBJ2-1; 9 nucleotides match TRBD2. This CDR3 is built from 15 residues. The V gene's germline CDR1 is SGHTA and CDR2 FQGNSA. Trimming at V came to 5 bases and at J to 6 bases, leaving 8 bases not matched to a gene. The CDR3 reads CASSPGAGGSNEQFF. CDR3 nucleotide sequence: TGTGCCAGCAGCCCCGGGGCGGGGGGGAGCAATGAGCAGTTCTTC.

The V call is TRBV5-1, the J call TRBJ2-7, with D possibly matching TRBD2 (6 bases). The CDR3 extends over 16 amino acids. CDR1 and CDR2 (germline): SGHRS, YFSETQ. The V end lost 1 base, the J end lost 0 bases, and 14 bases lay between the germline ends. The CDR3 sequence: CASSLFGTGSSYEQYF. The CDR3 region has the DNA TGCGCCAGCAGCTTGTTCGGGACTGGGAGCTCCTACGAGCAGTACTTC.

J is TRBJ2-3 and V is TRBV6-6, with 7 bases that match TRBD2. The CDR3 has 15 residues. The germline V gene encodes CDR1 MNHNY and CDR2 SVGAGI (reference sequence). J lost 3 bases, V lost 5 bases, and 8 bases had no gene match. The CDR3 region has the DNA TGTGCCAGCAGTCTCAGAGCTAGCGGTACAGATACGCAGTATTTT. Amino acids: CASSLRASGTDTQYF.

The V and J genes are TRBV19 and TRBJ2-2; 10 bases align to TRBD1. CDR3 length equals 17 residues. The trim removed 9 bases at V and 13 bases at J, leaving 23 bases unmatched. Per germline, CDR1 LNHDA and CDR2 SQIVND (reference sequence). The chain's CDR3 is CASRDYRGQGVPEGLFF. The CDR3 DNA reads TGTGCCAGCAGGGATTACCGCGGACAGGGGGTCCCCGAGGGGCTGTTTTTT.

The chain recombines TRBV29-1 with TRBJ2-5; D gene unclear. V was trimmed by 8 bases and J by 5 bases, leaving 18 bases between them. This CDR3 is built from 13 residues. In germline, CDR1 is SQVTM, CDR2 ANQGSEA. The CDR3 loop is CSSLGLYGETQYF. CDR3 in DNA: TGCAGCTCCCTAGGGCTTTACGGGGAGACCCAGTACTTC. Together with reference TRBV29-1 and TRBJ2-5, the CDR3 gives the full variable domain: SAVISQKPSRDICQRGTSLTIQCQVDSQVTMMFWYRQQPGQSLTLIATANQGSEATYESGFVIDKFPISRPNLTFSTLTVSNMSPEDSSIYLCSSLGLYGETQYFGPGTRLLVL.

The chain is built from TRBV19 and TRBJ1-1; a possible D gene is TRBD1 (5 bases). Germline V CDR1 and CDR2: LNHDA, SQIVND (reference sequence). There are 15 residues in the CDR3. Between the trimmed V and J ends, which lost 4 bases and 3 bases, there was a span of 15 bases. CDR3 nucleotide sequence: TGTGCCAGTAGTAAAATCGACAGAAAGTACACTGAAGCTTTCTTT. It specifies CASSKIDRKYTEAFF.

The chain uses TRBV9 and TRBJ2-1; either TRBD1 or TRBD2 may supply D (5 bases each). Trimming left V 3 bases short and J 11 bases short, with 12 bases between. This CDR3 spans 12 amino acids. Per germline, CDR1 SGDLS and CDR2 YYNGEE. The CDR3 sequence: CASSEGTLKQFF. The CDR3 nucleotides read TGTGCCAGCAGCGAGGGGACCCTAAAGCAGTTCTTC.

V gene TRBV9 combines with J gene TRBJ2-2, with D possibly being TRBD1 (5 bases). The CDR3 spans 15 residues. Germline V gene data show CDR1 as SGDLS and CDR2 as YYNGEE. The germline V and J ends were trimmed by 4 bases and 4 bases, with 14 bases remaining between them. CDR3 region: CASSLPPDITGELFF. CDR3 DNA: TGTGCCAGCAGCCTTCCTCCGGACATCACCGGGGAGCTGTTTTTT.

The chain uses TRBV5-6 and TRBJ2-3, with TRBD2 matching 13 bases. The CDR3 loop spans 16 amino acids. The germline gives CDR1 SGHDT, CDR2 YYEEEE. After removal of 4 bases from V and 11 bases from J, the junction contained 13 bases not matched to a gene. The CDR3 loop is CASSRGLAGSPSVQYF. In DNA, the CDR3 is TGTGCCAGCAGCAGGGGACTAGCGGGGTCCCCGTCTGTGCAGTATTTT.

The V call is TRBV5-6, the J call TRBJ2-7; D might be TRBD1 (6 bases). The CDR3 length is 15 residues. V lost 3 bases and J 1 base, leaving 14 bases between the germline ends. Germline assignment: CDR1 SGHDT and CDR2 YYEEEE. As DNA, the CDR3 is TGTGCCAGCAGCTGGGGGCCAGGGGTGTCCTACGAGCAGTACTTC. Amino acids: CASSWGPGVSYEQYF.

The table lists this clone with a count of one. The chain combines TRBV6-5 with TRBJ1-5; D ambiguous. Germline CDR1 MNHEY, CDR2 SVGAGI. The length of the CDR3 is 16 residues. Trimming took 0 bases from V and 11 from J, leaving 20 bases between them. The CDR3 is CASSYSKSAASVTQHF. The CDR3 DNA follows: TGTGCCAGCAGTTACTCGAAGTCGGCAGCCTCAGTAACCCAGCATTTT.

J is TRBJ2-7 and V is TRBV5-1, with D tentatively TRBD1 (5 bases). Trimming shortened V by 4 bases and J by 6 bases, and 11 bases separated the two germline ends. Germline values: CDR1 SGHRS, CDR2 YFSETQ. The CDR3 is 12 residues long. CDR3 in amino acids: CASSIDSAEQYF. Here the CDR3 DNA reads TGCGCCAGCAGCATCGACAGCGCCGAGCAGTACTTC.

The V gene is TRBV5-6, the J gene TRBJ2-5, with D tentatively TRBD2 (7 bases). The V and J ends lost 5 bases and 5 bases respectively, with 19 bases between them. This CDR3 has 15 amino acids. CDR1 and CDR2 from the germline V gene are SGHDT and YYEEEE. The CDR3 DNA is TGTGCCAGCAGTTTGAGGCGGGGGCGGTGGGAGACCCAGTACTTC. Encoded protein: CASSLRRGRWETQYF.

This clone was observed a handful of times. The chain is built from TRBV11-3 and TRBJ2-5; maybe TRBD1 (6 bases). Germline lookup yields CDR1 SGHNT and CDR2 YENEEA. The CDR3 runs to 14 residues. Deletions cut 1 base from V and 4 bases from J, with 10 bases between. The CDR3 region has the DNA TGTGCCAGCAGCTTAGCCCTCAGGGGAGAGACCCAGTACTTC. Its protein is CASSLALRGETQYF.

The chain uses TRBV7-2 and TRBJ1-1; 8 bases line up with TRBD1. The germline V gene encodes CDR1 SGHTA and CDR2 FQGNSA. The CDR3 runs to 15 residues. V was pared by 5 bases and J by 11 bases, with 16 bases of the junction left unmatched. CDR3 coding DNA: TGTGCCAGCAGCCTACCCTCCTCACAGGGGGAGGGTGCTTTCTTT. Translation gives CASSLPSSQGEGAFF.

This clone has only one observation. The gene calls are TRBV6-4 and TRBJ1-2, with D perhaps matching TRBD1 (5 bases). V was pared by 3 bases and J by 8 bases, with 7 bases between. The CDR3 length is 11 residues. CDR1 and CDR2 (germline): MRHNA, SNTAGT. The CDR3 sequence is CASSEGLGYTF. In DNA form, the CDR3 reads TGTGCCAGCAGTGAGGGGCTCGGCTACACCTTC.

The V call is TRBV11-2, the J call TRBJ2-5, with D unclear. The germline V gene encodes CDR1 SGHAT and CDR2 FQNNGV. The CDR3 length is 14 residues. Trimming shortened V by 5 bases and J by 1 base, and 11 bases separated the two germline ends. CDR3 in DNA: TGTGCCAGCAGCCCGGCTAACTTCCAAGAGACCCAGTACTTC. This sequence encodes CASSPANFQETQYF.

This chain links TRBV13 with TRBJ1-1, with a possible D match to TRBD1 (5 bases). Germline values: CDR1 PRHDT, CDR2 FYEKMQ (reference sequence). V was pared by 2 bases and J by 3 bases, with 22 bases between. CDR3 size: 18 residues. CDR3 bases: TGTGCCAGCAGCTTACAATTCGGTCGAGGTTCGGGGGACACTGAAGCTTTCTTT. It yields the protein CASSLQFGRGSGDTEAFF.

The CDR3 spells CASSPRHSRGKGEKLFF. The DNA for the CDR3 is TGTGCCAGCAGCCCACGACATTCCAGGGGGAAGGGTGAAAAACTGTTTTTT. The genes are TRBV11-2 and TRBJ1-4; 7 bases map to TRBD1. V was clipped by 5 bases and J by 7 bases; unmatched bases: 16. From germline, CDR1 is SGHAT and CDR2 FQNNGV. This CDR3 region has 17 residues. The full variable domain, rest sourced from reference TRBV11-2 and TRBJ1-4, is EAGVAQSPRYKIIEKRQSVAFWCNPISGHATLYWYQQILGQGPKLLIQFQNNGVVDDSQLPKDRFSAERLKGVDSTLKIQPAKLEDSAVYLCASSPRHSRGKGEKLFFGSGTQLSVL.

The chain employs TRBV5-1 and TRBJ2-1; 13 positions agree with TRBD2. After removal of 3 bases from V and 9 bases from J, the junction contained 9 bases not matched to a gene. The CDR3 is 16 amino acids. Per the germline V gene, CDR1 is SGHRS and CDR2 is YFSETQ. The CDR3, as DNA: TGCGCCAGCAGCTGGCGGACTAGCGGGGGCGTGGGTGAGCAGTTCTTC. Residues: CASSWRTSGGVGEQFF.